This TCR beta chain was captured in a study of T cells in Graves' hyperthyroidism and ophthalmopathy. Study at large: Peripheral blood sampling occurred at initial diagnosis, before any treatment. Study-wide results and limits: The model made its ophthalmopathy prediction, and onset followed a median around 6.5 months later.

The germline V gene has CDR1 MNHNS and CDR2 SASEGT. Trimming at V came to 5 bases and at J to 6 bases, leaving 13 bases not matched to a gene. The CDR3 has 16 residues. Researchers took RNA transcripts and amplified the TCR beta CDR3 regions from them. TCR CDR3 regions were first amplified by RT-PCR with HTBI primers. TCRdb used MiXCR to reprocess the multiplex PCR reads, holding one entry per CDR3 protein. Here the sample spans some 570,000 distinct CDR3 sequences, roughly a sixth being singletons. Worth noting for this clonotype: Its antigen is unidentified.

For ophthalmopathy patients, the Clinical Activity Score was at least 3 and the NOSPECS grade at least 4; duration was under 3 months. Clinical symptoms, serum thyroxine and TRAb, thyroid ultrasound and orbital computed tomography together formed the diagnostic basis. The clonotype was recovered from a young woman with Graves' ophthalmopathy. Material for sequencing was blood. V usage is TRBV6-1 and J usage is TRBJ2-1; TRBD2 matches 7 bases. CDR3 sequence reads: CASSLTGRERGNEQFF. The CDR3 DNA reads TGTGCCAGCAGTCTCACGGGGCGGGAGAGAGGCAATGAGCAGTTCTTC.